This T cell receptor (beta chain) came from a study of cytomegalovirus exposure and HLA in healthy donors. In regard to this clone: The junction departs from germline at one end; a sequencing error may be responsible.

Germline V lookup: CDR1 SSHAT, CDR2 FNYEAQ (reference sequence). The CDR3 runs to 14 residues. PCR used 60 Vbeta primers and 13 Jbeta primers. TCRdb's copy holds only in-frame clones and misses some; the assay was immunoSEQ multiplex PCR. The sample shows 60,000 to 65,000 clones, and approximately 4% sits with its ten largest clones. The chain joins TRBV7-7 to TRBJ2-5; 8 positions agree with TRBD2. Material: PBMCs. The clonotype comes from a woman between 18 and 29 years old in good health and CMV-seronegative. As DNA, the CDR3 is TGTGCTAGCAGTTTAAGCGGGGGTCCGGAGACCCAGTACTTC. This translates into CASSLSGGPETQYF.